Below, one T cell receptor (beta chain) is given with its context. The clone's antigen remains unknown. No base quality information exists; no much larger clone differs at one position. The sample belongs to a study of Graves' ophthalmopathy and Graves' hyperthyroidism (dated by TCRdb to the late 2010s). Regarding the complete study: Peripheral blood was collected before any treatment was given, at the time of initial diagnosis. Once sampling was done, hyperthyroidism patients were given methimazole at a starting dose of 30 mg daily, while ophthalmopathy patients were given high-dose intravenous methylprednisolone. An independent validation cohort comprised some 19 hyperthyroidism patients and roughly 15 patients who later progressed from hyperthyroidism to ophthalmopathy. T-cell repertoires of thyroid tissue and blood were compared in 5 or 6 hyperthyroidism patients. To tell Graves' ophthalmopathy apart from Graves' hyperthyroidism, and to predict which patients would progress to ophthalmopathy, the study relied on TCR beta repertoire signatures. In total, some 140 blood samples were TCR-sequenced: roughly 45 ophthalmopathy, some 75 hyperthyroidism and some 17 hyperthyroidism-to-ophthalmopathy patients. The roughly 100 discovery patients were divided at random into training and test sets in a 7:3 ratio. A discovery set of about a hundred patients (43 ophthalmopathy, 55 to 60 stable hyperthyroidism) was enrolled to explore V-J signatures distinguishing ophthalmopathy from hyperthyroidism.

Measured from the cysteine to the phenylalanine, the CDR3 is 12 residues long. Just the 36-base CDR3 DNA is kept, in frame starting at base 1. The germline V gene supplies CDR1 SGHRS and CDR2 YFSETQ. V is cut by 4 bases and J by 6 bases, and the space between the germline ends is 10 bases. Ophthalmopathy patients were characterized by moderately to severely active disease, a Clinical Activity Score of at least 3, a NOSPECS grade of at least 4, and a disease duration under 3 months. Anyone with other autoimmune diseases, uncontrolled infections, pregnancy or lactation was excluded from the study. Diagnosis was based on clinical symptoms, serum thyroxine, TRAb, thyroid ultrasound and orbital computed tomography. Ficoll-Paque density gradient centrifugation was used to isolate PBMCs from around 10 ml of fresh peripheral blood. Total RNA was extracted using Trizol reagent, and RNA quality was checked on an Agilent 2100 Bioanalyzer.

TCR beta CDR3 regions were amplified from RNA transcripts for repertoire sequencing. The first round of RT-PCR was done with HTBI primers and the Qiagen OneStep RT-PCR kit, and was followed by a second round of multiplex PCR, then size selection and purification. The libraries underwent paired-end sequencing with 100 bp reads on an Illumina HiSeq2000. The authors processed their data as follows. SOAPnuke was used to process the reads, removing any read that contained adapters or uncalled bases, had a mean Phred below 15, or lacked an exact match to the constant primer or identifier. COPE v1.2.5 was used to merge high-quality paired reads. Each unique nucleotide sequence was treated as a clonotype, and MiTCR v1.1 was used to align the clonotypes to the IMGT TRB V, D and J references. Analysis was restricted to V-J combinations with a frequency above 0.0001, which covered 98% to 99.2% of repertoires. For each V-J combination, a TCR clonal expansion and chaos score was defined as F50 clonal expansion divided by the chaos observed in the TCRdist matrix. Welch's t-statistics and random forest were used to reduce the features to some 13 V-J combinations, which were then used as input to a naive Bayes classifier. The Morisita-Horn index was used to measure how similar the thyroid and blood repertoires were. Through fastp at Q25 and MiXCR, TCRdb rebuilt clones from the public reads, retaining in-frame beta chains. Under each unique CDR3 protein, matching rows form one entry showing the most common genes and DNA. The V and J calls here are based on TCRdb, not the publication. The sample table lists roughly 400,000 distinct CDR3 sequences, around 18% of them with a count of one. The ten largest account for roughly 1.5% of the sample.

Here is what the overall study found, with its caveats: In validation, the model predicted ophthalmopathy progression with about 70% sensitivity and roughly 72% specificity; eleven to twelve predicted patients were CT-confirmed with GO in a median of about 6.1 months. In cross-validation, the 13-signature model distinguished ophthalmopathy from stable hyperthyroidism with about 87% sensitivity and about 84% specificity, and in the test set the corresponding values were 80% and 75%. No statistical method was used to predetermine the sample size, and group allocation was not hidden from the investigators. Most of the expanded thyroid clonotypes with a frequency above 0.001 were also detected in blood, and it was suggested that the thyroid immune response may be reflected by blood repertoires.

The clonotype was recovered from a woman aged 18-35 years with Graves' ophthalmopathy. Donor details come from another sample of the same person, matched by shared clones. Sample: peripheral blood. Recombination joined TRBV5-1 with TRBJ1-2; 6 matching bases give a weak D call of TRBD1. The nucleotide sequence reads TGCGCCAGCAGCAGCGACAGGAATGGCTACACCTTC. This sequence encodes CASSSDRNGYTF. Where the CDR3 stops, the reference TRBV5-1 and TRBJ1-2 genes take over; the full variable domain is KAGVTQTPRYLIKTRGQQVTLSCSPISGHRSVSWYQQTPGQGLQFLFEYFSETQRNKGNFPGRFSGRQFSNSRSEMNVSTLELGDSALYLCASSSDRNGYTFGSGTRLTVV.